The present T cell receptor (beta chain) was sequenced within a study of identical twins. Using its own MiXCR run on the 5' RACE reads, TCRdb lists one record per CDR3 protein. The sample has roughly 1,500,000 distinct CDR3 sequences, under 35% seen once; the top ten hold approximately 0.29%. Germline assignment: CDR1 KGHDR and CDR2 SFDVKD. CDR3 size: 13 residues. Trimming cost V 2 bases and J 6 bases; bases outside gene matches: 0. The origin of this receptor is a newborn girl in good health. The chain employs TRBV24-1 and TRBJ2-1, with 7 positions matching TRBD2. Specimen: cord blood. DNA of the CDR3: TGTGCCACCAGTGATTCTAGCGGCAATGAGCAGTTCTTC. Amino acid sequence: CATSDSSGNEQFF.